The entry that follows covers one T cell receptor beta chain sequence. This sample was included in a study of blood T cell repertoires in COVID-19. As originally analysed: The authors estimated nucleated cell counts from reference gene primer amplification. Here immunoSEQ multiplex PCR was the method, and the copy in TCRdb shows in-frame clones only, minus some. V and J calls and clone size come straight from that table; D and trimming were deduced from the DNA. The sample holds under 85,000 clones, 86% seen once. The sequenced material came from peripheral blood. The TCR sequence derives from a man older than 75 in a cohort sampled during active COVID-19.

CDR3 bases: TGTGCCAGCAGCTTGTCTTATCGTAGGGGTTCGGGCTACACCTTC. As protein: CASSLSYRRGSGYTF. The gene calls are TRBV5-4 and TRBJ1-2; D might be TRBD1 (5 bases). This CDR3 contains 15 residues. Germline V lookup: CDR1 SGHNT, CDR2 YYREEE (reference sequence). The V and J ends lost 1 base and 8 bases respectively, with 18 bases between them.